This T cell receptor (beta chain) was observed in a study of glioma-infiltrating T cells after dendritic cell vaccination (dated by TCRdb to about 2016). In the study overall: The cohort included some 15 glioblastoma patients drawn from Phase I and II dendritic cell vaccination trials, of whom 9 were newly diagnosed and 6 had recurrent disease. Between 2003 and 2012, patients were given autologous tumor lysate-pulsed dendritic cell vaccination. The vaccine consisted of monocyte-derived dendritic cells cultured less than nine days with IL-4 and GM-CSF, then pulsed overnight with autologous tumor lysate. Each patient was given three intradermal dendritic cell vaccine injections, spaced two weeks apart, in the arm below the axilla. Tumor-infiltrating lymphocyte content was quantified and tumor and blood repertoires were compared in dendritic cell-vaccinated glioblastoma patients by deep sequencing of TCR beta CDR3 regions. Survival after dendritic cell vaccination was correlated with TCR sequencing metrics, such as TIL content and the overlap between tumor and blood repertoires. The full study reports these points: After dendritic cell vaccination, a higher estimated pretreatment TIL content predicted longer time to progression and longer overall survival. TCR clonality showed no direct relationship with survival, which suggests that a diverse polyclonal response may be important. The cohort was small and heterogeneous, with few patients having full blood and tumor sets and even fewer initial-recurrent tumor pairs. The three-group TCR overlap response model was characterized as speculative, and prospective validation of the model was stated to be required.

The CDR1 and CDR2 encoded by the germline V gene are MGHRA and YSYEKL. The CDR3 holds 15 amino acids from the cysteine to the phenylalanine. Just the 45-base CDR3 DNA is kept, in frame starting at base 1. V sheds 0 bases and J sheds 6 bases, leaving 12 bases between their ends. Using the immunoSEQ assay, TCRB CDR3 regions were amplified from roughly 1.8 micrograms of genomic DNA, or from all available DNA when less than that was on hand. For multiplex PCR, 60 forward primers for TCR V beta segments and 13 reverse primers for J beta segments were used. Synthetic control templates were spiked into each sample at limiting dilution to estimate reads per starting template. Reads of 87 bp were generated by sequencing on the Illumina HiSeq System. The study's own analysis went as follows. To remove PCR and sequencing errors, closely related sequences were merged with a nearest neighbor algorithm. TCR overlap was measured as the percentage of unique tumor TCR beta sequences also present in the same patient's peripheral blood. TCRdb limited this immuneACCESS table to in-frame rearrangements with V and J called. A share of clones is missing; checked studies link under half to unresolved V genes, and the rest is unexplained. V, J and clone size reflect that table, while D and trimming were determined from the DNA. The sample table holds about 67,000 clones, of which 65% to 90% were seen once. The ten largest clonotypes hold 7.9% of the sample.

Concerning this clone itself: Its antigen remains unidentified. No qualities accompany the bases; no much larger clone lies one base away.

Patients were selected for having adequate residual fresh-frozen tumor tissue and more than two years of available survival data. Molecular status otherwise varied across the glioblastoma patients, but none of them carried an isocitrate dehydrogenase mutation. PBMC collection took place before vaccination, two weeks after the third vaccination, and at tumor progression if progression occurred. The Qiagen DNeasy Blood extraction Kit was used for extraction of genomic DNA. The clonotype was recovered from a human donor with glioblastoma. Here the chain combines TRBV4-1 and TRBJ2-4; the D gene is perhaps TRBD1, on 5 matching bases. The sample here was blood, taken before dendritic cell vaccination. For the CDR3, the sequence is CASSQDSRQLNIQYF. The DNA sequence follows: TGCGCCAGCAGCCAAGATTCAAGACAGCTAAACATTCAGTACTTC.